The rows below give T cell receptor beta chains drawn from one sample of a study of blood T cell repertoires in COVID-19. The repertoire was sequenced with immunoSEQ multiplex PCR; TCRdb's copy has only in-frame clones and lacks some. The sample holds around 160,000 clones, approximately 85% seen once. Input material: peripheral blood. These receptors were collected from a woman aged 55-69 years with COVID-19, enrolled during active disease. CDR3s include the opening cysteine and the closing phenylalanine or tryptophan. A D gene is named only where the DNA matches it firmly. Clone size, where shown, is once, few, many, or a class for clones that have expanded.

>-|TRBJ2-1|TRBV24-1|-
TGTGCCACCAGTGACGCGACAGTGAGCTCCTACAATGAGCAGTTCTTC
CATSDATVSSYNEQFF
>-|TRBJ1-3|TRBV30|once
TGTGCCTGGAGTGTAGGAGGGGACACCATATATTTT
CAWSVGGDTIYF
>TRBD1|TRBJ1-2|TRBV15|-
TGTGCCACCAGCAGAGATCGTGCAGGGGGCTATGGCTACACCTTC
CATSRDRAGGYGYTF
>TRBD1|TRBJ2-5|TRBV30|-
TGTGCCTGGAGTGGGACAGGGCCAAGGGAGACCCAGTACTTC
CAWSGTGPRETQYF
>TRBD1|TRBJ2-7|TRBV10-3|-
TGTGCCATCAGCGCCGGGACAGGGGGTCGGAGGCAGTACTTC
CAISAGTGGRRQYF
>TRBD2|TRBJ2-3|TRBV5-4|-
TGTGCCAGCAGCTTTGCGACGGGGGGGTCCACAGATACGCAGTATTTT
CASSFATGGSTDTQYF
>TRBD2|TRBJ2-1|TRBV9|once
TGTGCCAGCAGCGGGGGACTATTCTACAATGAGCAGTTCTTC
CASSGGLFYNEQFF
>TRBD1|TRBJ1-3|TRBV5-6|-
TGTGCCAGCAGCTTGACCGGGACAGGGGTCTCTGGAAACACCATATATTTT
CASSLTGTGVSGNTIYF
>TRBD1|TRBJ1-5|TRBV12-3/TRBV12-4|few
TGTGCCAGCAGCTCACAGGGGGGAGGGCCCCAGCATTTT
CASSSQGGGPQHF
>-|TRBJ1-2|TRBV29-1|-
TGCAGCGTTGAAGATCGGAACAGGGCTTTTCGGGGCTACACCTTC
CSVEDRNRAFRGYTF
>-|TRBJ1-5|TRBV11-2|-
TGTGCCAGCAGCACTCAGGGGAATCAGCCCCAGCATTTT
CASSTQGNQPQHF
>-|TRBJ1-1|TRBV6-1|-
TGTGCCAGCAGTGAGTCATGGCGGCACACTGAAGCTTTCTTT
CASSESWRHTEAFF
>TRBD1|TRBJ2-2|TRBV2|-
TGTGCCAGCCGGGACAGGGTGAACACCGGGGAGCTGTTTTTT
CASRDRVNTGELFF
>-|TRBJ1-1|TRBV5-5|-
TGTGCCAGCCCCGAGTTGCGGTCGAACACTGAAGCTTTCTTT
CASPELRSNTEAFF
>-|TRBJ2-1|TRBV18|-
TGTGCCAGCTCTCCCACCCGGTCTGCATGGAATGAGCAGTTCTTC
CASSPTRSAWNEQFF
>TRBD1|TRBJ2-5|TRBV7-2|few
TGTGCCAGCAGACCACCGGGACAGGGAGAGACCCAGTACTTC
CASRPPGQGETQYF
>TRBD1|TRBJ1-1|TRBV6-5|once
TGTGCCAGCAGTTACCAGAGCGGGACAGGAGCTTTCTTT
CASSYQSGTGAFF
>-|TRBJ1-6|TRBV5-8|-
TGTGCCAGCAGCTTGTTTGCGGCAACTCATTCACCCCTCCACTTT
CASSLFAATHSPLHF
>TRBD1|TRBJ2-1|TRBV7-6|-
TGTGCCAGCACCTCGACAGGGAACTCCTACAATGAGCAGTTCTTC
CASTSTGNSYNEQFF
>TRBD1|TRBJ1-2|TRBV7-9|few
TGTGCCAGCAGCCGGGGACAGGATAGTGGCTACACCTTC
CASSRGQDSGYTF
>-|TRBJ1-5|TRBV6-6|-
TGTGCCAGCACCCAAGCGGCTTATAGCAATCAGCCCCAGCATTTT
CASTQAAYSNQPQHF
>TRBD2|TRBJ2-1|TRBV25-1|-
TGTGCCAGCACGGGACTAGAATTCAATGAGCAGTTCTTC
CASTGLEFNEQFF
>TRBD1|TRBJ1-2|TRBV3-1/TRBV3-2|-
TGTGCCAGCAGCCAAGATTGGACAGGGCTCTATGGCTACACCTTC
CASSQDWTGLYGYTF
>TRBD1|TRBJ2-3|TRBV12-3/TRBV12-4|-
TGTGCCAGCAGTACGGGACAGGGGGTGACGCAGTATTTT
CASSTGQGVTQYF
>TRBD1|TRBJ1-1|TRBV11-1|-
TGTGCCAGCAGCCTACAGGGGGGCAGTACTGAAGCTTTCTTT
CASSLQGGSTEAFF
>TRBD1|TRBJ2-2|TRBV7-9|-
TGTGCCAGCAGCCCTCCCGGGACAGGGAACACCGGGGAGCTGTTTTTT
CASSPPGTGNTGELFF
>-|TRBJ1-4|TRBV12-3/TRBV12-4|-
TGTGCCAGCAGTTTAGACAGTAATGAAAAACTGTTTTTT
CASSLDSNEKLFF
>-|TRBJ1-1|TRBV7-8|-
TGTGCCAGCAGCGAAGACATCCACTTGGCTTTCTTT
CASSEDIHLAFF
>-|TRBJ1-2|TRBV21-1|once
TGTGCCAGCAGCACCTCGACGGGACAGACCTTCAACTATGGCTACACCTTC
CASSTSTGQTFNYGYTF
>-|TRBJ1-2|TRBV5-1|-
TGCGCCAGCAGCTTGGTCACTAACTATGGCTACACCTTC
CASSLVTNYGYTF
>TRBD1|TRBJ2-7|TRBV27|-
TGTGCCAGCAGTTTAAAAGGGACAGGAAGCTCCTACGAGCAGTACTTC
CASSLKGTGSSYEQYF
>-|TRBJ1-4|TRBV24-1|-
TGTGCCACCAGTGATCAGAGGCGGGGGAATAATGAAAAACTGTTTTTT
CATSDQRRGNNEKLFF
>-|TRBJ2-7|TRBV11-3|-
TGTGCCAGCAGCTTAGGAGACACCAACGAGCAGTACTTC
CASSLGDTNEQYF
>TRBD2|TRBJ2-5|TRBV7-2|-
TGTGCCAGCAGCTTAGGACTAGCGGGGCGATGGGAGACCCAGTACTTC
CASSLGLAGRWETQYF
>-|TRBJ2-3|TRBV6-5|once
TGTGCCAGCAGTTACTCGGGCGGGTCGGGTGGAGATACGCAGTATTTT
CASSYSGGSGGDTQYF
>TRBD1|TRBJ1-2|TRBV6-1|once
TGTGCCAGCAGTGAAGCCAGGGGGCCCTATGGCTACACCTTC
CASSEARGPYGYTF
>-|TRBJ1-2|TRBV6-2/TRBV6-3|-
TGTGCCAGCAGTTGGAGCAGGGGAGCTAACTATGGCTACACCTTC
CASSWSRGANYGYTF
>TRBD1|TRBJ2-3|TRBV5-4|-
TGTGCCAGCAGCTTGGCCAAAAGGGGGCCTAGCAGCACAGATACGCAGTATTTT
CASSLAKRGPSSTDTQYF
>TRBD1|TRBJ1-1|TRBV7-6|-
TGTGCCAGCAGCTTAGGACAGGGGAAGAACACTGAAGCTTTCTTT
CASSLGQGKNTEAFF
>-|TRBJ2-2|TRBV11-3|-
TGTGCCAGCAGCTCAGGCTTTGCCGGGGAGCTGTTTTTT
CASSSGFAGELFF
>-|TRBJ2-2|TRBV7-2|-
TGTGCCAGCAGCCGCAGCGAGACCGGGGAGCTGTTTTTT
CASSRSETGELFF